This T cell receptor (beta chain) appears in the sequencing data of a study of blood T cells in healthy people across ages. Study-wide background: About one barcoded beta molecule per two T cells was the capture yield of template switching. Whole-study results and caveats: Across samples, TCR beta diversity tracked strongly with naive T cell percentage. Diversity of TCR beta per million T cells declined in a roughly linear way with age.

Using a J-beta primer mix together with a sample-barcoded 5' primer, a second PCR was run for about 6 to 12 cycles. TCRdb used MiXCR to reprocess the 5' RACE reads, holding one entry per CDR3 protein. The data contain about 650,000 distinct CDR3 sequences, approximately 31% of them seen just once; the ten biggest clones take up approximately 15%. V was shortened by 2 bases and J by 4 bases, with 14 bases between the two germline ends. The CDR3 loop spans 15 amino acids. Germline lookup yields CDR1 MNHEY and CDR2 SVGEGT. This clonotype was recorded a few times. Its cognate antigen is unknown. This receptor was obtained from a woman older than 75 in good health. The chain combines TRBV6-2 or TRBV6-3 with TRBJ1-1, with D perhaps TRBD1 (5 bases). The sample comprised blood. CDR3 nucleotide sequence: TGTGCCAGCAGTTACAGGTGGGGGGTGAGCACTGAAGCTTTCTTT. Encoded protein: CASSYRWGVSTEAFF.